This entry features one T cell receptor (beta chain) sequence. The antigen is unknown. V lost 2 bases and J 2 bases, leaving 18 bases between the germline ends. Germline assignment: CDR1 SGDLS and CDR2 YYNGEE. The CDR3 is made up of 17 amino acids. The data belong to a study of T cell repertoires in cytomegalovirus infection. Study background: Public TCR beta signatures provided an indication of both CMV infection and a matching HLA type.

TCRdb analysed the reads with MiXCR anew, one entry per CDR3 protein. The repertoire holds around 81,000 distinct CDR3 sequences, around 37% seen once, with approximately 93% in the top ten. The rearrangement joins TRBV9 to TRBJ2-3; possible D gene TRBD1, 6 bases. Specimen: CD8+ T cells from cultured PBMCs, collected from culture after CMV antigen stimulation. The receptor was isolated from a human donor in good health (CMV status not recorded). Some clones in this sample may be carry-over from other donors' samples. CDR3 sequence (DNA): TGTGCCAGCAGCGTCCCCGTTCAGGGGCCCTCCACAGATACGCAGTATTTT. Amino acid sequence: CASSVPVQGPSTDTQYF.